This record looks at one T cell receptor (beta chain) sequence and its context. V shed 3 bases, J shed 5 bases, and the junction held 9 bases outside the gene matches. CDR3 length: 17 residues. Germline V lookup: CDR1 SNHLY, CDR2 FYNNEI. Using immunoSEQ multiplex PCR, the repertoire was profiled, and TCRdb retains in-frame clones only, with some absent. The table has 600,000 to 750,000 clones, just under 75% seen once. This sample is drawn from a study of shared clonotypes between healthy human individuals. Whole-study context: A few men and two women, aged 18 to 49, were donors.

The TCR originated in a woman in her twenties or thirties in good health. The chain joins TRBV2 to TRBJ2-2, with 10 positions matching TRBD2. The material sequenced was memory CD4+ T cells sorted from blood. Subset here: CD45RA-negative fraction. The CDR3 protein is CASSDRLAGERTGELFF. The CDR3 DNA follows: TGTGCCAGCAGTGATCGGCTAGCGGGAGAGCGAACCGGGGAGCTGTTTTTT.